These 21 T cell receptor beta chains were sequenced from one sample in a study of blood T cell repertoires in COVID-19 (dated by TCRdb to the early 2020s). The protocol used for the library was the immunoSEQ multiplex PCR assay. TCRdb mirrors the immuneACCESS table, restricted to in-frame sequences. Some clones are absent from its copies; in checked studies, under half trace to an unresolved V gene, and the reason for the others is unknown. Counted in this sample were hundreds of thousands of clones; 81% of them appeared once. Approximately 7.2% of the sample is in the top ten clones. The sample taken for sequencing was peripheral blood. These receptors came from a woman aged 80 or older with acute or convalescent COVID-19.

This clone was observed a handful of times. The V and J genes are TRBV11-1 and TRBJ1-1, with D hard to call. The germline V gene encodes CDR1 SGHAT and CDR2 FQDESV (reference sequence). There are 14 residues in the CDR3. Deletions cut 0 bases from V and 5 bases from J, with 10 bases between. CDR3 nucleotide sequence: TGTGCCAGCAGCTTAGCGCTTAGAGAGACTGAAGCTTTCTTT. It specifies CASSLALRETEAFF.

The rearrangement links TRBV5-4 to TRBJ1-2; 8 nucleotides line up with TRBD1. V was pared by 4 bases and J by 2 bases, with 4 bases of the junction left unmatched. Germline CDR1 reads SGHNT; CDR2 reads YYREEE (reference sequence). The CDR3 sequence is 14 residues long. The DNA of the CDR3 is TGTGCCAGCAGCCCGGACAGGGCGAACTATGGCTACACCTTC. This gives the protein CASSPDRANYGYTF.

This clone was counted between two and nine times. This chain uses TRBV25-1 with TRBJ2-1, with D perhaps matching TRBD2 (6 bases). CDR1 and CDR2 from the germline V gene are MGHDK and SYGVNS. The length of the CDR3 is 13 residues. V lost 0 bases and J lost 9, with 9 bases in between. CDR3: CASSEYGGTEQFF. The CDR3 DNA sequence: TGTGCCAGCAGTGAATACGGGGGTACTGAGCAGTTCTTC.

This clone was seen a single time. The chain combines TRBV6-8 with TRBJ1-6, with a weak D call TRBD1 (5 bases). The ends were cut back, 4 bases at V and 8 bases at J, with 15 bases in the middle. The CDR3 is 15 residues long. CDR1 MNHGY and CDR2 SAAAGT come from the germline V gene. CDR3 loop: CASSSHRGSDSPLHF. DNA of the CDR3: TGTGCCAGCAGTTCTCACCGGGGGTCGGATTCACCCCTCCACTTT.

This chain links TRBV5-1 with TRBJ2-5; 9 bases are a match to TRBD2. Germline V gene data show CDR1 as SGHRS and CDR2 as YFSETQ. This CDR3 contains 13 residues. J lost 3 bases, V lost 6 bases, and 3 bases had no gene match. CDR3: CASKASGEETQYF. The CDR3 DNA reads TGCGCCAGCAAGGCTAGCGGGGAAGAGACCCAGTACTTC. The full variable domain, rest sourced from reference TRBV5-1 and TRBJ2-5, is KAGVTQTPRYLIKTRGQQVTLSCSPISGHRSVSWYQQTPGQGLQFLFEYFSETQRNKGNFPGRFSGRQFSNSRSEMNVSTLELGDSALYLCASKASGEETQYFGPGTRLLVL.

This chain uses TRBV3-1 (or the pseudogene TRBV3-2) with TRBJ2-5, with TRBD2 identical over 11 bases. Germline values: CDR1 LGHDT, CDR2 YNNKEL (reference sequence). There are 15 residues in the CDR3. V was clipped by 6 bases and J by 4 bases; unmatched bases: 7. CDR3 in DNA: TGTGCCAGCAGGGCACTAGCGGGAGATGGAGAGACCCAGTACTTC. Protein: CASRALAGDGETQYF.

Only one count was recorded for this clone. The chain is built from TRBV5-8 and TRBJ2-7, with a weak D call TRBD1 (8 bases). Germline V gives CDR1 SGHTS, CDR2 YDEGEE. The CDR3 sequence is 15 residues long. The V end was cut by 2 bases, the J end by 4 bases, with 16 bases between. DNA for the CDR3: TGTGCCAGCAGCTTTAACAGGGGGGGGTCGTACGAGCAGTACTTC. Protein product: CASSFNRGGSYEQYF.

With regard to this clone: No conserved phenylalanine or tryptophan ends this CDR3, so it is likely a read error. The limits of the CDR3 on the DNA are not certain, so only TCRdb's listed CDR3 is given. J is TRBJ2-3 and V is TRBV9; no DNA check was done on the table's D call, TRBD2. Germline assignment: CDR1 SGDLS and CDR2 YYNGEE. Termini included, the CDR3 measures 9 amino acids. The chain's CDR3 is CASSVRSGR.

The V and J genes are TRBV15 and TRBJ2-1; possibly TRBD1 for D (6 bases). CDR3 size: 13 residues. V was cut by 4 bases and J by 6 bases, with 10 bases left in between. Germline V CDR1 and CDR2: LNHNV, YYDKDF (reference sequence). CDR3 coding DNA: TGTGCCACCAGCAAAGACAGGTTCAATGAGCAGTTCTTC. Amino acids: CATSKDRFNEQFF.

V usage is TRBV7-9 and J usage is TRBJ1-4; D possibly corresponds to TRBD1 (5 bases). Germline CDR1 reads SEHNR; CDR2 reads FQNEAQ (reference sequence). This CDR3 has 14 amino acids. Trimming left V 5 bases short and J 5 bases short, with 12 bases between. The CDR3 nucleotides read TGTGCCAGCAGCGTGGGTGGGGGGAATGAAAAACTGTTTTTT. Encoded protein: CASSVGGGNEKLFF.

V usage is TRBV7-3 and J usage is TRBJ2-3, with 9 bases that match TRBD2. CDR3 length: 16 residues. The trim removed 2 bases at V and 4 bases at J, leaving 7 bases unmatched. Germline CDR1 reads SGHTA; CDR2 reads FQGTGA. DNA for the CDR3: TGTGCCAGCAGCTTAGGCGGGAGGGCCGGGGCAGATACGCAGTATTTT. Protein product: CASSLGGRAGADTQYF.

J is TRBJ2-5 and V is TRBV2; D gene ambiguous. This CDR3 region has 16 residues. Trimming removed 2 bases at V and 2 bases at J, with 15 bases between. Germline loops: CDR1 SNHLY, CDR2 FYNNEI. The CDR3, as DNA: TGTGCCAGCAGTGAATCGGTGTGGGCCCGTCAAGAGACCCAGTACTTC. Translation gives CASSESVWARQETQYF.

V usage is TRBV9 and J usage is TRBJ2-1; TRBD2 matches at 10 bases. Germline CDR1 reads SGDLS; CDR2 reads YYNGEE. With V trimmed by 2 bases and J by 10 bases, 9 bases remained unmatched. This CDR3 comprises 15 residues. The CDR3 coding sequence is TGTGCCAGCAGCGTTGCTCCATTACTAGCGGGAGAGCAGTTCTTC. Translated, it gives CASSVAPLLAGEQFF.

The chain is built from TRBV15 and TRBJ2-7; unclear D gene. The CDR3 sequence is 15 residues long. Germline CDR1 reads LNHNV; CDR2 reads YYDKDF (reference sequence). V was clipped by 0 bases and J by 4 bases, with 13 bases between them. CDR3 residues: CATSRDMGSPYEQYF. The CDR3 coding sequence is TGTGCCACCAGCAGAGATATGGGCTCCCCATACGAGCAGTACTTC.

The chain uses TRBV18 and TRBJ1-5; D is perhaps TRBD1 (6 bases). The V and J ends lost 5 bases and 5 bases respectively, with 16 bases between them. The CDR3 spans 15 residues. Germline V gene sequence: CDR1 KGHSH, CDR2 LQKENI. The DNA for the CDR3 is TGTGCCAGCTCAGCCACAGGGTTGGGGTATCAGCCCCAGCATTTT. Translating gives CASSATGLGYQPQHF.

The CDR3 sequence is CASSFRQGARTEAFF. Written as DNA, the CDR3 is TGTGCCAGCAGCTTCCGACAGGGGGCGCGCACTGAAGCTTTCTTT. The rearrangement uses TRBV7-3 and TRBJ1-1; 10 bases line up with TRBD1. From germline, CDR1 is SGHTA and CDR2 FQGTGA. The CDR3 sequence is 15 residues long. V lost 3 bases, J lost 4 bases, and 5 bases stayed unmatched.

This chain joins TRBV5-6 and TRBJ2-1; 9 positions agree with TRBD1. Per the germline V gene, CDR1 is SGHDT and CDR2 is YYEEEE. With 3 bases clipped from V and 7 bases from J, the junction kept 5 bases outside the gene matches. The CDR3 has 14 amino acids. The CDR3 nucleotides read TGTGCCAGCAGCTCACCCGGACAGGGGAATGAGCAGTTCTTC. Its protein product is CASSSPGQGNEQFF.

The chain joins TRBV28 to TRBJ2-7; 9 positions agree with TRBD1. The trim removed 6 bases at V and 0 bases at J, leaving 6 bases unmatched. Germline V CDR1 and CDR2: MDHEN, SYDVKM. CDR3 length: 15 amino acids. This CDR3 is CASSLTGGNSYEQYF. The CDR3, as DNA: TGTGCCAGCAGCCTCACAGGGGGCAACTCCTACGAGCAGTACTTC.

The genes are TRBV6-5 and TRBJ1-1; 8 nucleotides line up with TRBD1. V gave up 6 bases and J gave up 4 bases; unmatched junction bases: 10. The CDR3 extends over 15 amino acids. Germline CDR1 reads MNHEY; CDR2 reads SVGAGI. CDR3: CASRINQGAVTEAFF. CDR3 nucleotide sequence: TGTGCCAGCAGAATAAACCAGGGGGCTGTCACTGAAGCTTTCTTT.

This clone was seen just once. The rearrangement links TRBV7-9 to TRBJ2-7, with 8 bases lining up with TRBD2. CDR3 length: 15 residues. Germline V gene sequence: CDR1 SEHNR, CDR2 FQNEAQ (reference sequence). With V trimmed by 0 bases and J by 2 bases, 3 bases remained unmatched. CDR3 nucleotides: TGTGCCAGCAGCTTAGCAGCGGGGGAACCCTACGAGCAGTACTTC. Its translation: CASSLAAGEPYEQYF.

The V and J genes are TRBV4-1 and TRBJ1-4; 10 bases are shared with TRBD1. This CDR3 contains 16 residues. Germline CDR1 reads MGHRA; CDR2 reads YSYEKL. The ends lost 2 bases at V and 5 bases at J; junction bases unmatched: 5. CDR3 sequence reads: CASSQRDRGRNEKLFF. CDR3 sequence (DNA): TGCGCCAGCAGCCAACGCGACAGGGGGCGAAATGAAAAACTGTTTTTT.